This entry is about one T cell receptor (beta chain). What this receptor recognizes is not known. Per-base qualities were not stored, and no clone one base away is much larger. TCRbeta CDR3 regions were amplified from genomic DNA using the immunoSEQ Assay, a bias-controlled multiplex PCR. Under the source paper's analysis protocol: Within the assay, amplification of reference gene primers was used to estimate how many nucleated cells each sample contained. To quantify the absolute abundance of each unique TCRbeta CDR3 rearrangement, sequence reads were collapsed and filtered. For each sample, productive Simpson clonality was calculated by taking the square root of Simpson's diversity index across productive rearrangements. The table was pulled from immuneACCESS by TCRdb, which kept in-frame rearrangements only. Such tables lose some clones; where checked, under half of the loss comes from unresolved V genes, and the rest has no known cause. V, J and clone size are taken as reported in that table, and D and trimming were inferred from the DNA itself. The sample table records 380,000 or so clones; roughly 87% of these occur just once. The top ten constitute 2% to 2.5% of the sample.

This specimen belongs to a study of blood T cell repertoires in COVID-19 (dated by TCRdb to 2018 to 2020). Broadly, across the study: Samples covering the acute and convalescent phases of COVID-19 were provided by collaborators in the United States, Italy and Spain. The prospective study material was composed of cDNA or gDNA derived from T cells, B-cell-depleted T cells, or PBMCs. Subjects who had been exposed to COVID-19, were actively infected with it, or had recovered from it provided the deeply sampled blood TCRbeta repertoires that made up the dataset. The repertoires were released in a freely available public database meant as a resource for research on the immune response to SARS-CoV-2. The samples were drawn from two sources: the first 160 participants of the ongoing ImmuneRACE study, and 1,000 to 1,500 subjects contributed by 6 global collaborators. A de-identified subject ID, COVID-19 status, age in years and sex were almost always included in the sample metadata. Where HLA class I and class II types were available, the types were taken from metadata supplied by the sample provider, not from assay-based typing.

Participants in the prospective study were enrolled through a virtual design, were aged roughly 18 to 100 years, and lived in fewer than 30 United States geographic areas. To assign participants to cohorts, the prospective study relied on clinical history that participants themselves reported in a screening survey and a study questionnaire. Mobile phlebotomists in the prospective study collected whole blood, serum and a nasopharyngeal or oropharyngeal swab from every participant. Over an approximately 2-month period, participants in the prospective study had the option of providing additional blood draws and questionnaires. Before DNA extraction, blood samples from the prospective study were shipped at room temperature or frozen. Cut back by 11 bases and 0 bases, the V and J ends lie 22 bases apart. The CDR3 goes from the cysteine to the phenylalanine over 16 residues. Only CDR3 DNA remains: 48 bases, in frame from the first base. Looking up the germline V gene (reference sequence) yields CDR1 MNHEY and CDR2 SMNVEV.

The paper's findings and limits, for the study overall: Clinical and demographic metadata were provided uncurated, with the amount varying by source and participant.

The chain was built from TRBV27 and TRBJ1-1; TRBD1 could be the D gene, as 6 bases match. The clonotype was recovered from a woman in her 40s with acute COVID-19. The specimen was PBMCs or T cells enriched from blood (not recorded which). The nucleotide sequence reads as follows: TGTGCCTCCAGATCCCGACAGGAGTCACTGAACACTGAAGCTTTCTTT. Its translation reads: CASRSRQESLNTEAFF.